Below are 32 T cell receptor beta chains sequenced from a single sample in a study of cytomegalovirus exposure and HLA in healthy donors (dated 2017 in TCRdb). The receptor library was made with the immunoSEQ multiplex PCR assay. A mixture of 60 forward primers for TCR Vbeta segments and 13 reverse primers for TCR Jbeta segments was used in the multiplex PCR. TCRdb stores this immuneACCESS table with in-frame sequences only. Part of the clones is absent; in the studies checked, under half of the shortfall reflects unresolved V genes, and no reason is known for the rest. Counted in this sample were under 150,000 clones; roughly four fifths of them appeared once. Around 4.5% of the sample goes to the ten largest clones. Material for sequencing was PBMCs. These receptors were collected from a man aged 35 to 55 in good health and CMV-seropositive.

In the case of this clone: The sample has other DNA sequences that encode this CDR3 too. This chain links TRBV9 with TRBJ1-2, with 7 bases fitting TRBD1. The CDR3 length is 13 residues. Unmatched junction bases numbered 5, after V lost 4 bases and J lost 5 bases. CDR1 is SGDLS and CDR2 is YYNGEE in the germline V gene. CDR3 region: CASSPGTVYGYTF. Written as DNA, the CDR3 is TGTGCCAGCAGCCCGGGGACAGTTTATGGCTACACCTTC.

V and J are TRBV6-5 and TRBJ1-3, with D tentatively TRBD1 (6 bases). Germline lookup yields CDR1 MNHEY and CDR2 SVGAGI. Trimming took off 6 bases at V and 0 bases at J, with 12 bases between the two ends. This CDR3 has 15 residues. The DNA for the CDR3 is TGTGCCAGCAGCGACAGGTACATCTCTGGAAACACCATATATTTT. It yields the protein CASSDRYISGNTIYF.

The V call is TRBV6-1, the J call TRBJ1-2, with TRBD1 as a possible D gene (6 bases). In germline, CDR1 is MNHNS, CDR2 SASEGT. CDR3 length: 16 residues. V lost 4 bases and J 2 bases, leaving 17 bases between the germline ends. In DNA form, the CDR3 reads TGTGCCAGCAGTGCCGACCCGGGGCAGGGGAACTATGGCTACACCTTC. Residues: CASSADPGQGNYGYTF.

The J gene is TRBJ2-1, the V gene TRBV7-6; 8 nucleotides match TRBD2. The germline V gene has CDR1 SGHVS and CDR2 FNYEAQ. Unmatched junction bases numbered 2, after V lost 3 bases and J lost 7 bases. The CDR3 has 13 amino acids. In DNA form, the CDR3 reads TGTGCCAGCAGCTTCCCTAGCGGGAATGAGCAGTTCTTC. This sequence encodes CASSFPSGNEQFF.

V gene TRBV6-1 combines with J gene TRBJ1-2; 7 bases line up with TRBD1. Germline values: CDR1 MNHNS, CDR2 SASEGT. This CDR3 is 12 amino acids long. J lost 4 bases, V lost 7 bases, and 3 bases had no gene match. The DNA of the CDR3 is TGTGCCAGCATCGGACAGGCCTATGGCTACACCTTC. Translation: CASIGQAYGYTF.

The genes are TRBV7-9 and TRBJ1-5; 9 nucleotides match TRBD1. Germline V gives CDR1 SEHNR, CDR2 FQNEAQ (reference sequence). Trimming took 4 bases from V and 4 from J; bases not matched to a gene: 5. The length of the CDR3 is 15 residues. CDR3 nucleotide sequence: TGTGCCAGCAGCTGGGGACAGGGCCCGAATCAGCCCCAGCATTTT. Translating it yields CASSWGQGPNQPQHF.

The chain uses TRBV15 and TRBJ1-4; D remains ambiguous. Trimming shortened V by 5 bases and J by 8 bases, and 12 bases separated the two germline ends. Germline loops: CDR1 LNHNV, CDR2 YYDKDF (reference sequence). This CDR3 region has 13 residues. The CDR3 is CATSRWELEKLFF. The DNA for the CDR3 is TGTGCCACCAGCCGTTGGGAGTTAGAAAAACTGTTTTTT.

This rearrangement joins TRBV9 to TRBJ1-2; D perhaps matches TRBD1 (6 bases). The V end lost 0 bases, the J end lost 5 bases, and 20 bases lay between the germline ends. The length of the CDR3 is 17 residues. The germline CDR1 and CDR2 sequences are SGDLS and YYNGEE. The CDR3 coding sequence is TGTGCCAGCAGCGTAGGTGGGTCAGGGGTACAACTTTATGGCTACACCTTC. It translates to CASSVGGSGVQLYGYTF. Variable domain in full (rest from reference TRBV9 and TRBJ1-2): DSGVTQTPKHLITATGQRVTLRCSPRSGDLSVYWYQQSLDQGLQFLIQYYNGEERAKGNILERFSAQQFPDLHSELNLSSLELGDSALYFCASSVGGSGVQLYGYTFGSGTRLTVV.

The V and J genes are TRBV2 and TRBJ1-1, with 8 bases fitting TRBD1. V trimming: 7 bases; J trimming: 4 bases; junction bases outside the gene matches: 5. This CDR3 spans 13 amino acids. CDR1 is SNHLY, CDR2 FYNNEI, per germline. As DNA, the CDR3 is TGTGCCAGCAAATACAGGGGGAGCACTGAAGCTTTCTTT. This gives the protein CASKYRGSTEAFF.

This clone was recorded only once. CDR3 region: CASTGGPTDTQYF. CDR3 nucleotides: TGTGCCTCCACGGGGGGTCCTACGGATACGCAGTATTTT. The chain couples TRBV30 to TRBJ2-3, with TRBD2 identical over 7 bases. CDR1 is GTSNPN and CDR2 is SVGIG in the germline V gene (reference sequence). This CDR3 is built from 13 residues. V trimming: 7 bases; J trimming: 6 bases; junction bases outside the gene matches: 10.

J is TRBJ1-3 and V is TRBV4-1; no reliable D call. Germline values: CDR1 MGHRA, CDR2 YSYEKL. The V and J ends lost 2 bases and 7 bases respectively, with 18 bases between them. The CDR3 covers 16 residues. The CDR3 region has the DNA TGCGCCAGCAGCCAAACTTACCGGGAGGTTAGGAACACCATATATTTT. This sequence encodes CASSQTYREVRNTIYF.

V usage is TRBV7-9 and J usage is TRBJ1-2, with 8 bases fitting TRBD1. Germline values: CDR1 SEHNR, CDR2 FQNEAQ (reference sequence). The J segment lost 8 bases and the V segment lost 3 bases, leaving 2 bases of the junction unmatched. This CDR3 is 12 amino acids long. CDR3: CASSLDREGYTF. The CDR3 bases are TGTGCCAGCAGCTTGGACAGGGAAGGCTACACCTTC. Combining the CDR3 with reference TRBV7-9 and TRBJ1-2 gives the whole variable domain DTGVSQNPRHKITKRGQNVTFRCDPISEHNRLYWYRQTLGQGPEFLTYFQNEAQLEKSRLLSDRFSAERPKGSFSTLEIQRTEQGDSAMYLCASSLDREGYTFGSGTRLTVV.

CDR3 in amino acids: CASNKYNEQFF. CDR3 sequence (DNA): TGTGCCAGCAACAAATACAATGAGCAGTTCTTC. The chain combines TRBV2 with TRBJ2-1; D is undetermined. Germline V gives CDR1 SNHLY, CDR2 FYNNEI. The CDR3 sequence is 11 residues long. V lost 7 bases, J lost 4 bases, and 5 bases lay in between.

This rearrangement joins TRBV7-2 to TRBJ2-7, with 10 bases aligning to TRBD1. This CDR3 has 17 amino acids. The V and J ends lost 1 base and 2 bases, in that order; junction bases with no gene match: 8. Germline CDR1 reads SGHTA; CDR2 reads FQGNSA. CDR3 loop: CASSLVGGQGFPYEQYF. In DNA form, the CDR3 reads TGTGCCAGCAGCTTAGTGGGGGGACAGGGGTTTCCCTACGAGCAGTACTTC.

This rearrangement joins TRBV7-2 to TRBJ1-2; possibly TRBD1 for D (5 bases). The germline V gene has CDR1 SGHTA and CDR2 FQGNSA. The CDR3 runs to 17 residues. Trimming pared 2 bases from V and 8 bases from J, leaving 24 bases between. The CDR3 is CASSLWAQGSIASGYTF. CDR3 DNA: TGTGCCAGCAGCTTATGGGCCCAGGGATCCATAGCATCAGGCTACACCTTC.

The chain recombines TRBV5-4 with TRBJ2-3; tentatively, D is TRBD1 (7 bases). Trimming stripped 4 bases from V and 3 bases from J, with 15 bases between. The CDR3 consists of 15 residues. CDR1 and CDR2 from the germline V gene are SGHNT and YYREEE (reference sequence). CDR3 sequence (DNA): TGTGCCAGCAGCGAGGCAGGGGGGTGGACAGATACGCAGTATTTT. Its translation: CASSEAGGWTDTQYF.

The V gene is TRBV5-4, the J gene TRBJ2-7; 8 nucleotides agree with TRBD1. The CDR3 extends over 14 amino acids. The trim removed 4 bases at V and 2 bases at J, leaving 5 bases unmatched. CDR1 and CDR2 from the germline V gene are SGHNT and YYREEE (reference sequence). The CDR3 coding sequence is TGTGCCAGCAGCGCAGACAGGGGAACCTACGAGCAGTACTTC. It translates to CASSADRGTYEQYF.

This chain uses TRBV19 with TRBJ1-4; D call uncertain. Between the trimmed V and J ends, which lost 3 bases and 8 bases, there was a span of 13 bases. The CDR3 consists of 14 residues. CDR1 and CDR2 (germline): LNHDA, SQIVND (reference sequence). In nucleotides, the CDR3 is TGTGCCAGTAGTATTACCCTAGATAGGGAAAAACTGTTTTTT. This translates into CASSITLDREKLFF.

DNA for the CDR3: TGCGCCAGCAGCTTGGCGGACACTAACTATGGCTACACCTTC. Translated, it gives CASSLADTNYGYTF. The V and J genes are TRBV5-1 and TRBJ1-2; a possible D gene is TRBD1 (5 bases). V shed 0 bases and J shed 0 bases, with 6 bases lying between them. Per the germline V gene, CDR1 is SGHRS and CDR2 is YFSETQ. The CDR3 is 14 amino acids.

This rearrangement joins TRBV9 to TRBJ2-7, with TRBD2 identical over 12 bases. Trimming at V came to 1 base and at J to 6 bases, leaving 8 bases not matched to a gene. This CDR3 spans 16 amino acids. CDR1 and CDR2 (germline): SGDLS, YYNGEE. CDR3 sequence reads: CASSVRATSGSSEQYF. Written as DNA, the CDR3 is TGTGCCAGCAGCGTAAGGGCGACTAGCGGGAGTAGCGAGCAGTACTTC.

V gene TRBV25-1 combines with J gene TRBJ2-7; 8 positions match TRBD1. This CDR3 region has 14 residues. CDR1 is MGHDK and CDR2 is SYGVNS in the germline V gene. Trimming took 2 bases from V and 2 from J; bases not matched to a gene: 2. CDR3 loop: CASSEPGQAYEQYF. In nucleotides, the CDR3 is TGTGCCAGCAGTGAACCGGGACAGGCCTACGAGCAGTACTTC.

The DNA of the CDR3 is TGTGCCAGCAGTGCGGCACAGGGTCCCTACTATGGCTACACCTTC. Encoded protein: CASSAAQGPYYGYTF. This chain connects TRBV6-1 to TRBJ1-2; maybe TRBD1 (6 bases). Trimming shortened V by 4 bases and J by 3 bases, and 15 bases separated the two germline ends. The CDR3 covers 15 residues. CDR1 is MNHNS and CDR2 is SASEGT in the germline V gene.

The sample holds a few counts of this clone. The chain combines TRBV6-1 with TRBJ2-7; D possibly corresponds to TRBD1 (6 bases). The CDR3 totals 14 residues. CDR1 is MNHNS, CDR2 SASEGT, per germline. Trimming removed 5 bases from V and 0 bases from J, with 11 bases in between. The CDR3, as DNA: TGTGCCAGCAGTTGGACAGACGCCTCCTACGAGCAGTACTTC. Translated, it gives CASSWTDASYEQYF.

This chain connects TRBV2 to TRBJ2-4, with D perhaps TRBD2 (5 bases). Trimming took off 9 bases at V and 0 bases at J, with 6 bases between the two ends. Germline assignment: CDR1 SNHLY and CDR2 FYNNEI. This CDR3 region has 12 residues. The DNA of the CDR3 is TGTGCCAGTGGACTAGCCAAAAACATTCAGTACTTC. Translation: CASGLAKNIQYF.

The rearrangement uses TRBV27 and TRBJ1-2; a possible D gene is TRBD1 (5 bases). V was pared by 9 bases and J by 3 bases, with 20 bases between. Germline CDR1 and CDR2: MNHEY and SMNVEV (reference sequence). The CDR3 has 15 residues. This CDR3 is CASRRLAGWDYGYTF. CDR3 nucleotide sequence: TGTGCCAGTAGACGCCTGGCAGGGTGGGACTATGGCTACACCTTC.

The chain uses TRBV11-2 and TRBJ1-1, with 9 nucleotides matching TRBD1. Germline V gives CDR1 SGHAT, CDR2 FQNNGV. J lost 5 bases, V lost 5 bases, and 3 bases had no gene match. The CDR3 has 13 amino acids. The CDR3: CASSKDRGTEAFF. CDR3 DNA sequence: TGTGCCAGCAGCAAGGACAGGGGAACTGAAGCTTTCTTT.

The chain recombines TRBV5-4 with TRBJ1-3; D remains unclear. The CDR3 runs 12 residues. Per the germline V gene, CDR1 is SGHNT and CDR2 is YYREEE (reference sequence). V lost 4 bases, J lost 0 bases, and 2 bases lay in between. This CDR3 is CASSLSGNTIYF. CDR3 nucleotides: TGTGCCAGCAGCCTCTCTGGAAACACCATATATTTT.

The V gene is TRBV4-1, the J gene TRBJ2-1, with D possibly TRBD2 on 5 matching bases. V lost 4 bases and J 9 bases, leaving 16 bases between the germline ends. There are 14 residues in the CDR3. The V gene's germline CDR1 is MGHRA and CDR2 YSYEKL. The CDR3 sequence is CASSRDLLGSEQFF. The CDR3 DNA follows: TGCGCCAGCAGCCGGGATCTTTTGGGGAGTGAGCAGTTCTTC.

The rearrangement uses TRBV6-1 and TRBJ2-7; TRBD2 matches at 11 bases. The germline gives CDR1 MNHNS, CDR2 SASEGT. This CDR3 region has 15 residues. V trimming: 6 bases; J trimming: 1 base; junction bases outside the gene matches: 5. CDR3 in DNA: TGTGCCAGCAGATACGCTAGCGGGGGGTCCTACGAGCAGTACTTC. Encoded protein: CASRYASGGSYEQYF.

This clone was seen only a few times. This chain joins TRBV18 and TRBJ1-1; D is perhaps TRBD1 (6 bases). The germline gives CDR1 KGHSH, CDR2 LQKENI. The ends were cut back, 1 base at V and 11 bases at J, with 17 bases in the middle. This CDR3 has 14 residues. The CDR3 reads CASSPQGVGQSAFF. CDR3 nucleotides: TGTGCCAGCTCACCACAGGGGGTCGGGCAGTCGGCTTTCTTT.

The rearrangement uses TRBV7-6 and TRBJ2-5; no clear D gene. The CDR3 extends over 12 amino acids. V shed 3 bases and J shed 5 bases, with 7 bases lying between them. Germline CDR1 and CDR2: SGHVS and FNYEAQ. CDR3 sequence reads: CASSFWAETQYF. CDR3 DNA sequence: TGTGCCAGCAGCTTTTGGGCGGAGACCCAGTACTTC.

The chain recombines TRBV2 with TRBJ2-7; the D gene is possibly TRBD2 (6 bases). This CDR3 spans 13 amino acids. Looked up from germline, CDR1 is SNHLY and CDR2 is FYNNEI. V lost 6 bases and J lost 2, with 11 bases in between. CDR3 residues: CASRQEGTYEQYF. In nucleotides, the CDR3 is TGTGCCAGCAGACAGGAGGGCACCTACGAGCAGTACTTC.